This TCR beta chain emerged from a study of T cells in Graves' hyperthyroidism and ophthalmopathy. The TCR beta CDR3 regions underwent amplification using RNA transcripts as the source. RT-PCR in the first round (using the HTBI primer set) targeted the TCR CDR3. TCRdb ran MiXCR on the multiplex PCR reads and lists one entry per CDR3 protein. This table holds 250,000 to 300,000 distinct CDR3 sequences, approximately 18% found once. Germline CDR1 reads LNHDA; CDR2 reads SQIVND (reference sequence). V lost 4 bases, J lost 7 bases, and 16 bases lay in between. CDR3 length equals 14 residues. This clonotype appeared a few times.

This sequence was found in a man aged 45-65 years with Graves' ophthalmopathy. The sample taken for sequencing was blood. The J gene is TRBJ1-2, the V gene TRBV19; D is perhaps TRBD1 (6 bases). The chain's CDR3 is CASSNGGHSAGYTF. In DNA, the CDR3 is TGTGCCAGTAGTAACGGGGGACATAGTGCTGGCTACACCTTC.